Detailed here is one TCR beta chain. Its antigen is currently unknown. The junction departs from germline at one end; a sequencing error may be responsible. Together with a sample-barcoded 5' primer, a J-beta primer mix was included in a second PCR lasting roughly 6 to 12 cycles. TCRdb passed the 5' RACE reads through MiXCR, listing each CDR3 protein once. The table lists 800,000 to 950,000 distinct CDR3 sequences, around 36% of them singletons. This record belongs to a study of blood T cells in healthy people across ages. Study-wide results and caveats: Age brought a roughly linear fall in TCR beta diversity measured per million T cells.

In germline, CDR1 is SGHTA, CDR2 FQGTGA. The CDR3 has 15 residues. The chain combines TRBV7-3 with TRBJ2-4; 8 bases are a match to TRBD2. Near its end, the DNA agrees better with TRBJ2-5, so the J call may be wrong. This receptor was obtained from a man aged 18 to 35 in good health. The sample was blood. The CDR3 DNA follows: TGTGCCAACAGCTTGGGTAGCGGGGACCAAGAGACCCAGTACTTC. This codes for CANSLGSGDQETQYF.